This record covers a single T cell receptor (beta chain). Its antigen is still unknown. This entry is derived from a study of response to subunit inactivated influenza vaccine. TCRdb re-analysed the RT-PCR reads in MiXCR, keeping a single row per CDR3 protein. Of 750,000 to 850,000 distinct CDR3 sequences in the sample, approximately 18% were seen once. The CDR3 sequence is 15 residues long. General study findings and limits: Authors suggested that a seasonal influenza vaccination recruits few new T cells each time.

The receptor was derived from a man aged 45-60 years who received an inactivated influenza vaccine. This rearrangement joins TRBV21-1 to TRBJ2-3; the listed D gene, TRBD1, was not tested against the DNA. TRBV21-1 is labeled a pseudogene. This material consisted of PBMCs from blood, taken more than 4 days after vaccination. CDR3 amino acids: CASLGGDPGTDTQYF. The CDR3 coding sequence is TGTGCCAGCTTGGGGGGGGATCCTGGCACAGATACGCAGTATTTT.